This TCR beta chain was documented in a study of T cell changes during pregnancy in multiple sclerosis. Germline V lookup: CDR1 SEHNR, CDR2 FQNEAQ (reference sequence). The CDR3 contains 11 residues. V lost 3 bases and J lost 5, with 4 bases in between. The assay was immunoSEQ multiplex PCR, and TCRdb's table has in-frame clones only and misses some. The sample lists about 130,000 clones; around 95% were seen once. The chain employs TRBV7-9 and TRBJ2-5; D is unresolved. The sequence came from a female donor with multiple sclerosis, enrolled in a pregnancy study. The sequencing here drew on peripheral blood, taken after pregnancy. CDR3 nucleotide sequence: TGTGCCAGCAGCTTTCTGGAGACCCAGTACTTC. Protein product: CASSFLETQYF.